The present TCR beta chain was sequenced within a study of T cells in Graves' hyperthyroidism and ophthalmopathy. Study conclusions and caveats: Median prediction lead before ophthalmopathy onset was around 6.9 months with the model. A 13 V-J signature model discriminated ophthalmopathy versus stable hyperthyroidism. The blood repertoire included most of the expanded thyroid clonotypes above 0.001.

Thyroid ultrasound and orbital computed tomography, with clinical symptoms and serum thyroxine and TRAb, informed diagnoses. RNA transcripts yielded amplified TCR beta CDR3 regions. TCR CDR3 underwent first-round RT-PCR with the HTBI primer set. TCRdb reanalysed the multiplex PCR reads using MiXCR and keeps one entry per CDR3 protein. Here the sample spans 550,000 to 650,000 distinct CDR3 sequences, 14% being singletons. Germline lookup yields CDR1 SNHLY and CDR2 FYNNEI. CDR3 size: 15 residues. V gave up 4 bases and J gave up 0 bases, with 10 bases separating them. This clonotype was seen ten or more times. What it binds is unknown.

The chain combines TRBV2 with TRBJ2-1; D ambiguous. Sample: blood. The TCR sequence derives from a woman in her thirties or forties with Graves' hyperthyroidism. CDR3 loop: CASSGVSFSYNEQFF. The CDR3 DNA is TGTGCCAGCAGTGGGGTGTCCTTCTCCTACAATGAGCAGTTCTTC.